This section outlines one TCR beta chain sequence together with its context. Its antigen is as yet unknown. With 60 Vbeta and 13 Jbeta primers, the PCR was carried out. TCRdb's copy holds only in-frame clones and misses some; the assay was immunoSEQ multiplex PCR. The sample yields fewer than 250,000 clones, under 80% seen once. The sample is drawn from a study of cytomegalovirus exposure and HLA in healthy donors. Overall study context: The study's early data release held roughly 90 million unique TCRs from HLA-typed donors. Points from the study as a whole: Across HLA loci, a later analysis found differing TCR association rates, with DRB1 most and HLA-C fewest. The number of N-insertions in an Asian-associated ancestry cluster was reportedly below the 666-donor mean in a later analysis.

Donors likely had unrecorded immune exposures despite being nominally healthy when sampled. Germline assignment: CDR1 LGHNT and CDR2 FRNRAP. The CDR3 sequence is 14 residues long. Trimming took 5 bases from V and 2 from J; bases not matched to a gene: 3. The sample taken for sequencing was PBMCs. The TCR comes from a woman in her 30s in good health and CMV-seronegative. The V and J genes are TRBV12-5 and TRBJ2-7; 10 bases are a match to TRBD1. The CDR3 region has the DNA TGTGCTAGTGGTCTAGGACAGGGGGCCTACGAGCAGTACTTC. As protein: CASGLGQGAYEQYF.